These T cell receptor beta chains were read from a single sample in a study of technical replicates of blood from a handful of donors. The repertoire was sequenced with immunoSEQ multiplex PCR; TCRdb's copy has only in-frame clones and lacks some. The sample has roughly 80,000 clones; 94% are singletons. Material: T cells isolated from PBMCs. These receptor sequences come from a human donor in good health. Each CDR3 is given with its conserved first and last residue. The D gene is left open where the match is weak.

j_call: TRBJ2-1; v_call: TRBV7-3; d_call: TRBD2; cdr3_aa: CANLLAGDLNEQFF
j_call: TRBJ1-5; v_call: TRBV27; d_call: TRBD1; cdr3_aa: CASSHGGQGNNQPQHF
j_call: TRBJ1-1; v_call: TRBV9; d_call: TRBD1; cdr3_aa: CASSLGDRGSAFF
j_call: TRBJ1-5; v_call: TRBV2; d_call: .; cdr3_aa: CASSEVGGSVNQPQHF
j_call: TRBJ1-5; v_call: TRBV28; d_call: .; cdr3_aa: CASSFKGSNQPQHF
j_call: TRBJ2-1; v_call: TRBV11-2; d_call: .; cdr3_aa: CASSLLGGNNEQFF
j_call: TRBJ2-5; v_call: TRBV4-3; d_call: .; cdr3_aa: CASSQDLWQQETQYF
j_call: TRBJ1-5; v_call: TRBV19; d_call: .; cdr3_aa: CASSIAGTNNQPQHF
j_call: TRBJ1-2; v_call: TRBV27; d_call: .; cdr3_aa: CASSLSIDSGYTF
j_call: TRBJ2-7; v_call: TRBV30; d_call: .; cdr3_aa: CAWQTSYEQYF
j_call: TRBJ1-4; v_call: TRBV5-1; d_call: TRBD1; cdr3_aa: CASSHTGEGSGKLFF
j_call: TRBJ1-2; v_call: TRBV7-9; d_call: .; cdr3_aa: CASSSTEPSTNYGYTF